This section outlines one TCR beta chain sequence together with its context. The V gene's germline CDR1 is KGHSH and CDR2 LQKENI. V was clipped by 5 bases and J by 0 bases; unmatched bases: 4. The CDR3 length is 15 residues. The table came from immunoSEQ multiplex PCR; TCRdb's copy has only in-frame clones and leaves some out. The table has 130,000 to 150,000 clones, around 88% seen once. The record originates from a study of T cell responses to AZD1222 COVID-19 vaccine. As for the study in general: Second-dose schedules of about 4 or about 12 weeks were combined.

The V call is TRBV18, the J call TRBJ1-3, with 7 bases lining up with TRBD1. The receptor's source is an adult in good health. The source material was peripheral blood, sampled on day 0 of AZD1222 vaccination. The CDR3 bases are TGTGCCAGCTCAGGGGGACAGAGCTCTGGAAACACCATATATTTT. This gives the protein CASSGGQSSGNTIYF.